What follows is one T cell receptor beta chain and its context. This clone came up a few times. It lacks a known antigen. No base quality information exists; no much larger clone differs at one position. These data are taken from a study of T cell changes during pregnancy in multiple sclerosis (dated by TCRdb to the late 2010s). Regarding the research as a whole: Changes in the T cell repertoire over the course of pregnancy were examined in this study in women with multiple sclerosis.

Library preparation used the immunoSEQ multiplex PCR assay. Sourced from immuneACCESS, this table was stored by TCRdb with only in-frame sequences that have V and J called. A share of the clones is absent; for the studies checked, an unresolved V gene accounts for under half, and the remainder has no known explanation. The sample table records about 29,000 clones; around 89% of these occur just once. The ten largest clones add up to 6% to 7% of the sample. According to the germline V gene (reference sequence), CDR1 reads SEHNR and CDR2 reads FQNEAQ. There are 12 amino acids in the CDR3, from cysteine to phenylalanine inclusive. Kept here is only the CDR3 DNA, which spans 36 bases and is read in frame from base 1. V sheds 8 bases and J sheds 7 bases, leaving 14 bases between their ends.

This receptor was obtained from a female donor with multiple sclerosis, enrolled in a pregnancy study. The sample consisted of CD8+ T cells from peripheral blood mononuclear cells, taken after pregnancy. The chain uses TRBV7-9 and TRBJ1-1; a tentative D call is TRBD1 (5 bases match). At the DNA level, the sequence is TGTGCCAGCGGGCAGGGAAATAATGAAGCTTTCTTT. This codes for CASGQGNNEAFF.